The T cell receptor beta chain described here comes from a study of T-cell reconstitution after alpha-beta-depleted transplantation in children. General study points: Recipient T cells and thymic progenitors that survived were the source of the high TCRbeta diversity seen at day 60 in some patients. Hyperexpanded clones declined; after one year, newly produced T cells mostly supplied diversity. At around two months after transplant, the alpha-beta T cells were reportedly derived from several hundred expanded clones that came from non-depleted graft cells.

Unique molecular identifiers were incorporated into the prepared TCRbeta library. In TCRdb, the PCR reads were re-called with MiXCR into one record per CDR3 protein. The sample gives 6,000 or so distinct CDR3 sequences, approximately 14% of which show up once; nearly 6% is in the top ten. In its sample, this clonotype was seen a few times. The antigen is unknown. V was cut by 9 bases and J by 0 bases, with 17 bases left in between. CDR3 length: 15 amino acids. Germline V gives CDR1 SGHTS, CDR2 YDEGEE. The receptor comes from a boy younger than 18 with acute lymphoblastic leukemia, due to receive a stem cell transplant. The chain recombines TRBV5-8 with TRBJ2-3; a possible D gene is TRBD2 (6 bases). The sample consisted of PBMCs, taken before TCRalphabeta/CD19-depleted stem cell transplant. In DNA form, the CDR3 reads TGTGCCATGGGACCCGGGACTTGGAGCACAGATACGCAGTATTTT. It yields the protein CAMGPGTWSTDTQYF. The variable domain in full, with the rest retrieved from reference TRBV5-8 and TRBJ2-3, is EAGVTQSPTHLIKTRGQQATLRCSPISGHTSVYWYQQALGLGLQFLLWYDEGEERNRGNFPPRFSGRQFPNYSSELNVNALELEDSALYLCAMGPGTWSTDTQYFGPGTRLTVL.